This passage covers 9 T cell receptor beta chains from one sample sequenced in a study of regulatory T cells. Amplification used 52 TRBV primers and 13 TRBJ primers. Clones were sequenced by immunoSEQ multiplex PCR, and TCRdb holds only the in-frame ones, with some missing. The table has tens of thousands of clones, roughly 93% seen once; the top ten hold 3% to 4%. Material for sequencing was CD8+ T cells sorted from blood. These receptor sequences come from a child aged 2 to 15 with CD3G deficiency.

This clone has only a few counts. Other DNA sequences in the sample encode the same CDR3. V and J are TRBV28 and TRBJ2-7, with D perhaps matching TRBD2 (7 bases). V lost 6 bases, J lost 7 bases, and 19 bases lay in between. CDR3 size: 14 residues. Per germline, CDR1 MDHEN and CDR2 SYDVKM. Written as DNA, the CDR3 is TGTGCCAGCAGCGCTCGAGGGGGGGCGGGAGAGCAGTACTTC. Translation: CASSARGGAGEQYF.

The CDR3 loop reads CASSLGTMGTEQYF. The CDR3 DNA reads TGTGCCAGCAGCTTAGGGACGATGGGGACGGAGCAGTACTTC. The chain carries TRBV11-2 and TRBJ2-7; D may match TRBD1 or TRBD2 (5 bases each). V lost 1 base to trimming and J lost 7 bases, with 14 bases between them. CDR3 size: 14 residues. The V gene's germline CDR1 is SGHAT and CDR2 FQNNGV. Looking up the rest from reference TRBV11-2 and TRBJ2-7 gives the full variable domain: EAGVAQSPRYKIIEKRQSVAFWCNPISGHATLYWYQQILGQGPKLLIQFQNNGVVDDSQLPKDRFSAERLKGVDSTLKIQPAKLEDSAVYLCASSLGTMGTEQYFGPGTRLTVT.

This chain joins TRBV6-5 and TRBJ2-5; D may be TRBD1 (6 bases). Trimming removed 3 bases at V and 4 bases at J, with 15 bases between. This CDR3 has 15 residues. The germline V gene encodes CDR1 MNHEY and CDR2 SVGAGI. CDR3 sequence reads: CASSYIQGGGETQYF. The CDR3 coding sequence is TGTGCCAGCAGTTATATACAGGGCGGTGGAGAGACCCAGTACTTC.

This chain connects TRBV11-2 to TRBJ2-7; 9 nucleotides line up with TRBD1. Germline assignment: CDR1 SGHAT and CDR2 FQNNGV. V dropped 0 bases and J dropped 3; count of bases not matched to a gene: 3. The CDR3 totals 15 residues. Here the CDR3 reads CASSLEQGAFYEQYF. Written as DNA, the CDR3 is TGTGCCAGCAGCTTAGAACAGGGGGCTTTCTACGAGCAGTACTTC.

The V call is TRBV28, the J call TRBJ2-7; perhaps TRBD2 as D (6 bases). From germline, CDR1 is MDHEN and CDR2 SYDVKM. The CDR3 length is 14 residues. Trimming took 8 bases from V and 2 from J, leaving 16 bases between them. As DNA, the CDR3 is TGTGCCAGCCAGGGCGGGGACTGGACCTACGAGCAGTACTTC. Translating it yields CASQGGDWTYEQYF.

The gene calls are TRBV28 and TRBJ2-4; a possible D gene is TRBD2 (5 bases). Germline V gene sequence: CDR1 MDHEN, CDR2 SYDVKM. V dropped 1 base and J dropped 6 bases, with 16 bases sitting between them. The CDR3 sequence is 16 residues long. The CDR3 sequence is CASSLSRGWTRNIQYF. CDR3 bases: TGTGCCAGCAGTTTATCCCGAGGGTGGACGAGAAACATTCAGTACTTC. The full variable domain, completed using reference TRBV28 and TRBJ2-4, is DVKVTQSSRYLVKRTGEKVFLECVQDMDHENMFWYRQDPGLGLRLIYFSYDVKMKEKGDIPEGYSVSREKKERFSLILESASTNQTSMYLCASSLSRGWTRNIQYFGAGTRLSVL.

This chain joins TRBV28 and TRBJ2-7; 14 nucleotides match TRBD2. The CDR3 contains 19 residues. Trimming took 5 bases from V and 0 from J; bases not matched to a gene: 12. Germline assignment: CDR1 MDHEN and CDR2 SYDVKM. The chain's CDR3 is CASSPTGTSGSMSSYEQYF. The DNA of the CDR3 is TGTGCCAGCAGTCCCACCGGGACTAGCGGGAGTATGAGCTCCTACGAGCAGTACTTC.

This chain uses TRBV14 with TRBJ2-3; unclear D gene. The germline V gene encodes CDR1 SGHDN and CDR2 FVKESK. The CDR3 is made up of 12 amino acids. Trimming pared 1 base from V and 5 bases from J, leaving 4 bases between. CDR3 region: CASSQAGDTQYF. Written as DNA, the CDR3 is TGTGCCAGCAGCCAAGCAGGAGATACGCAGTATTTT. Full variable domain (outside the CDR3, taken from reference TRBV14 and TRBJ2-3): EAGVTQFPSHSVIEKGQTVTLRCDPISGHDNLYWYRRVMGKEIKFLLHFVKESKQDESGMPNNRFLAERTGGTYSTLKVQPAELEDSGVYFCASSQAGDTQYFGPGTRLTVL.

On this clone itself: Other DNA sequences of this sample code for an identical CDR3. The V call is TRBV19, the J call TRBJ2-3; D not resolved. The CDR3 totals 14 residues. Germline CDR1 LNHDA, CDR2 SQIVND (reference sequence). V lost 5 bases to trimming and J lost 1 base, with 10 bases between them. The CDR3 DNA sequence: TGTGCCAGTAGTGGGCTTGGGGGCACAGATACGCAGTATTTT. Amino acid sequence: CASSGLGGTDTQYF.